Listed below are T cell receptor beta chains from one sample, sequenced in a study of blood T cell repertoires in COVID-19. Clones were read by immunoSEQ multiplex PCR, and TCRdb kept only the in-frame ones, dropping some. The repertoire holds 200,000 or so clones, 84% seen once, with 15% to 20% in the top ten. Input material: peripheral blood. The receptors were sampled from a human donor in a cohort sampled during active COVID-19. The CDR3 runs from the conserved cysteine through the conserved F or W. D genes are given only for firm matches. The size field is filled for only some rows; it gives once, few, many or a size class.

>TRBJ2-7|TRBD1|TRBV28|-
TGTGCCAGCAGGGAGAGGGGGCAGGGGGCTATCTACGAGCAGTACTTC
CASRERGQGAIYEQYF
>TRBJ1-2|-|TRBV7-6|few
TGTGCCAGCAGCTTAGGACAGCCAGCTAACTATGGCTACACCTTC
CASSLGQPANYGYTF
>TRBJ2-7|TRBD1|TRBV28|-
TGTGCCAGCAGTTTATCGGGACAGGGGCTCTACGAGCAGTACTTC
CASSLSGQGLYEQYF
>TRBJ2-5|-|TRBV6-4|-
TGTGCCAGCAGCAGGGAAGCTCAAGAGACCCAGTACTTC
CASSREAQETQYF
>TRBJ1-5|TRBD1|TRBV5-6|-
TGTGCCAGCAGCTTGTACGGGACAGGATTAAATCAGCCCCAGCATTTT
CASSLYGTGLNQPQHF
>TRBJ1-2|TRBD1|TRBV6-1|-
TGTGCCAGCAGTGAGGCAGGGGGCCTCTATGGCTACACCTTC
CASSEAGGLYGYTF
>TRBJ1-1|-|TRBV6-1|many
TGTGCCAGCAGTGAGGCCGTATTTGAAGCTTTCTTT
CASSEAVFEAFF
>TRBJ1-5|-|TRBV28|-
TGTGCAACCCTCCACGGGAATAGCAATCAGCCCCAGCATTTT
CATLHGNSNQPQHF
>TRBJ2-3|TRBD1|TRBV7-3|-
TGTGCCAGCAGCTCCCCGGCGCAGGGGGCAGATACGCAGTATTTT
CASSSPAQGADTQYF
>TRBJ2-1|TRBD2|TRBV7-2|-
TGTGCCAGCAGCTCAGGGACTAGCTCCTACAATGAGCAGTTCTTC
CASSSGTSSYNEQFF
>TRBJ2-7|TRBD1|TRBV3-1/TRBV3-2|many
TGTGCCAGCAGTCCAGGACAGGGGGGAGCCTACGAGCAGTACTTC
CASSPGQGGAYEQYF
>TRBJ2-7|-|TRBV21-1|-
TGTGCCAGCAGCAAAGTCGGCGGGGGGTACGAGCAGTACTTC
CASSKVGGGYEQYF
>TRBJ1-5|-|TRBV21-1|-
TGTGCCAGCAGCAAGGACAGGCCCCAGCCCCAGCATTTT
CASSKDRPQPQHF
>TRBJ2-7|-|TRBV5-1|-
TGCGCCAGCAGCTTGGCTCCCGACATCAGGGTCTCCTACGAGCAGTACTTC
CASSLAPDIRVSYEQYF
>TRBJ2-1|TRBD2|TRBV7-6|-
TGTGCCAGCAGCTCAGAGTTAGCGGGGGGGCCGAATGAGCAGTTCTTC
CASSSELAGGPNEQFF
>TRBJ2-1|-|TRBV5-1|-
TGCGCCAGCAGCTTGGGAGCTAGCTCCTACAATGAGCAGTTCTTC
CASSLGASSYNEQFF
>TRBJ2-5|-|TRBV2|-
TGTGCCAGCAAGGAGATCGGGACCCAGTACTTC
CASKEIGTQYF
>TRBJ2-1|-|TRBV2|once
TGTGCCAGCAGTGATCTACTAGACTCGGGGCAGTTCTTC
CASSDLLDSGQFF
>TRBJ1-5|TRBD1|TRBV6-5|-
TGTGCCAGCAGAAAGACAGGGCGAAATCAGCCCCAGCATTTT
CASRKTGRNQPQHF
>TRBJ2-2|-|TRBV28|once
TGTGCCAGCGGGTCGGCCGGGGCGAACACCGGGGAGCTGTTTTTT
CASGSAGANTGELFF
>TRBJ2-2|-|TRBV12-5|few
TGTGCTAGTGGTTCACCGGGACTCTACACCGGGGAGCTGTTTTTT
CASGSPGLYTGELFF
>TRBJ2-5|TRBD1|TRBV12-3/TRBV12-4|-
TGTGCCACAGGGACAGCAAAAGAGACCCAGTACTTC
CATGTAKETQYF
>TRBJ2-7|-|TRBV12-3/TRBV12-4|once
TGTGCCAGCAGTATATACTACGAGCAGTACTTC
CASSIYYEQYF
>TRBJ1-2|TRBD1|TRBV18|-
TGTGCCAGCTCAATGGGACAGACGAAAAGTTACTATGGCTACACCTTC
CASSMGQTKSYYGYTF
>TRBJ2-3|TRBD2|TRBV4-1|-
TGCGCCAGCAGCCAAGACGGACTAGCGGCAGATACGCAGTATTTT
CASSQDGLAADTQYF
>TRBJ1-4|-|TRBV7-6|-
TGTGCCAGCAGCCCTAGGCAGAGCGGACTTGAAAAACTGTTTTTT
CASSPRQSGLEKLFF